A single sample is the source of the 29 T cell receptor beta chains below, sequenced in a study of cytomegalovirus exposure and HLA in healthy donors. Researchers ran the PCR with 60 Vbeta and 13 Jbeta primers. Measured with immunoSEQ multiplex PCR; TCRdb has only the in-frame clones, and not every one. The data hold about 130,000 clones, with 80% observed a single time. The source material was PBMCs. These TCRs come from a woman aged 40 to 50 in good health and CMV-seronegative.

The rearrangement uses TRBV5-6 and TRBJ2-3; TRBD2 agrees at 12 bases. Trimming took 2 bases from V and 8 from J; bases not matched to a gene: 18. From germline, CDR1 is SGHDT and CDR2 YYEEEE. This CDR3 is built from 19 residues. The CDR3 region is CASSLRTSGNQGSLGTQYF. The CDR3 DNA follows: TGTGCCAGCAGCTTAAGGACTAGCGGGAACCAGGGCTCCCTGGGTACGCAGTATTTT.

The V and J genes are TRBV6-5 and TRBJ2-5, with D possibly TRBD1 on 5 matching bases. The CDR3 is 14 residues long. Between the trimmed V and J ends, which lost 7 bases and 7 bases, there was a span of 19 bases. Germline loops: CDR1 MNHEY, CDR2 SVGAGI. In nucleotides, the CDR3 is TGTGCCAGCACCCCCGACAGCAGGTCAGCGACCCAGTACTTC. This sequence encodes CASTPDSRSATQYF.

This clone showed up just a few times. The gene calls are TRBV27 and TRBJ1-6; a weak D match, TRBD1 (6 bases). The CDR3 runs 14 residues. V lost 4 bases and J 12 bases, leaving 16 bases between the germline ends. Germline V CDR1 and CDR2: MNHEY, SMNVEV (reference sequence). This chain's CDR3 is CASSSYTGPGPLHF. The CDR3 DNA is TGTGCCAGCAGTTCCTATACAGGGCCGGGACCCCTCCACTTT.

Of note for this clone: Relative to the germline gene, one junction end is altered; a read error may explain this. J is TRBJ2-1 and V is TRBV18; 13 bases line up with TRBD2. The CDR3 consists of 15 residues. Germline V gene sequence: CDR1 KGHSH, CDR2 LQKENI. Written as DNA, the CDR3 is TGTGCCAGCTCCCCACTAGCGGGAGGGTACAGTGAGCAGTTCTTC. Residues: CASSPLAGGYSEQFF.

The rearrangement joins TRBV4-2 to TRBJ1-2; possible D gene TRBD1, 5 bases. Trimming stripped 0 bases from V and 10 bases from J, with 12 bases between. Germline-derived CDR1 and CDR2 are LGHNA and YNFKEQ. This CDR3 spans 13 amino acids. As DNA, the CDR3 is TGTGCCAGCAGCCAAGACAGGGAAGGACCCTACACCTTC. Protein product: CASSQDREGPYTF.

The rearrangement joins TRBV5-6 to TRBJ2-1; 15 bases agree with TRBD2. The J segment lost 4 bases and the V segment lost 4 bases, leaving 6 bases of the junction unmatched. This CDR3 is built from 17 residues. Germline V gene data show CDR1 as SGHDT and CDR2 as YYEEEE. The DNA for the CDR3 is TGTGCCAGCAGCGTCAGGACTAGCGGGAGGGGATACAATGAGCAGTTCTTC. It is translated as CASSVRTSGRGYNEQFF.

The chain uses TRBV15 and TRBJ2-7; TRBD1 matches at 9 bases. Germline assignment: CDR1 LNHNV and CDR2 YYDKDF (reference sequence). Unmatched junction bases numbered 2, after V lost 3 bases and J lost 2 bases. CDR3 length: 14 residues. The CDR3 sequence: CATSRDRGPYEQYF. The DNA for the CDR3 is TGTGCCACCAGCAGGGACAGGGGCCCCTACGAGCAGTACTTC.

The V gene is TRBV7-6, the J gene TRBJ1-1, with TRBD1 as a possible D gene (5 bases). Trimming pared 1 base from V and 4 bases from J, leaving 13 bases between. The CDR3 totals 15 residues. The germline gives CDR1 SGHVS, CDR2 FNYEAQ. CDR3 protein: CASSLGQGGSTEAFF. Written as DNA, the CDR3 is TGTGCCAGCAGCTTAGGTCAGGGAGGTAGCACTGAAGCTTTCTTT.

The chain combines TRBV7-8 with TRBJ1-1; D is unclear. Germline V gene data show CDR1 as SGHVS and CDR2 as FQNEAQ. The CDR3 length is 15 residues. V gave up 1 base and J gave up 3 bases, with 12 bases separating them. The CDR3 region is CASSLGGGGYTEAFF. CDR3 nucleotides: TGTGCCAGCAGCTTAGGAGGCGGCGGTTACACTGAAGCTTTCTTT.

The V gene is TRBV7-2, the J gene TRBJ1-1; D gene uncertain. This CDR3 contains 12 residues. The V end lost 8 bases, the J end lost 4 bases, and 11 bases lay between the germline ends. Per germline, CDR1 SGHTA and CDR2 FQGNSA. The CDR3 loop is CASAPRVTEAFF. CDR3 coding DNA: TGTGCCAGCGCCCCCCGGGTCACTGAAGCTTTCTTT. The whole variable domain, filled in from reference TRBV7-2 and TRBJ1-1, reads GAGVSQSPSNKVTEKGKDVELRCDPISGHTALYWYRQSLGQGLEFLIYFQGNSAPDKSGLPSDRFSAERTGGSVSTLTIQRTQQEDSAVYLCASAPRVTEAFFGQGTRLTVV.

The rearrangement uses TRBV2 and TRBJ1-1; TRBD1 is a possible D gene (6 bases). V was shortened by 7 bases and J by 0 bases, with 24 bases between the two germline ends. The CDR3 has 18 amino acids. The germline V gene encodes CDR1 SNHLY and CDR2 FYNNEI. The CDR3 reads CASTRRGSAYSMNTEAFF. The CDR3 DNA is TGTGCCAGCACCCGAAGGGGGAGCGCGTACTCCATGAACACTGAAGCTTTCTTT.

V usage is TRBV6-1 and J usage is TRBJ2-7; 11 bases map to TRBD2. The J segment lost 6 bases and the V segment lost 1 base, leaving 5 bases of the junction unmatched. The CDR3 sequence is 15 residues long. Germline lookup yields CDR1 MNHNS and CDR2 SASEGT. The CDR3 is CASSEELAGVVEQYF. CDR3 DNA: TGTGCCAGCAGTGAAGAACTAGCGGGAGTTGTCGAGCAGTACTTC.

This clone was seen a few times. V usage is TRBV5-6 and J usage is TRBJ2-7; 9 positions agree with TRBD2. The V gene's germline CDR1 is SGHDT and CDR2 YYEEEE. Trimming removed 0 bases from V and 2 bases from J; junction bases left unmatched: 3. The CDR3 length is 15 residues. In nucleotides, the CDR3 is TGTGCCAGCAGCTTGGTGGGGACTAGCACCTACGAGCAGTACTTC. This sequence encodes CASSLVGTSTYEQYF. Variable domain in full (rest from reference TRBV5-6 and TRBJ2-7): DAGVTQSPTHLIKTRGQQVTLRCSPKSGHDTVSWYQQALGQGPQFIFQYYEEEERQRGNFPDRFSGHQFPNYSSELNVNALLLGDSALYLCASSLVGTSTYEQYFGPGTRLTVT.

Note on this clone: Different DNA sequences within this sample yield the same CDR3. The chain recombines TRBV7-9 with TRBJ2-3, with unresolved D. The CDR3 is 11 residues long. CDR1 and CDR2 from the germline V gene are SEHNR and FQNEAQ (reference sequence). Trimming took 5 bases from V and 6 from J, leaving 6 bases between them. CDR3 in DNA: TGTGCCAGCAGCCTCCCCGATACGCAGTATTTT. It yields the protein CASSLPDTQYF. Variable domain in full (rest from reference TRBV7-9 and TRBJ2-3): DTGVSQNPRHKITKRGQNVTFRCDPISEHNRLYWYRQTLGQGPEFLTYFQNEAQLEKSRLLSDRFSAERPKGSFSTLEIQRTEQGDSAMYLCASSLPDTQYFGPGTRLTVL.

The chain links TRBV4-3 to TRBJ1-3; D gene unclear. In germline, CDR1 is LGHNA, CDR2 YSLEER. Trimming took 1 base from V and 4 from J, leaving 14 bases between them. This CDR3 has 16 amino acids. In DNA form, the CDR3 reads TGCGCCAGCAGCCAAGGGGCCGGCACATCAGGAAACACCATATATTTT. Translation gives CASSQGAGTSGNTIYF.

This clone was seen more than once but under ten times. This rearrangement joins TRBV2 to TRBJ2-7, with D unresolved. Germline lookup yields CDR1 SNHLY and CDR2 FYNNEI. This CDR3 spans 12 amino acids. With 8 bases removed from V and 0 bases from J, the gap between germline ends came to 8 bases. The CDR3 region is CASYDSSYEQYF. CDR3 nucleotides: TGTGCCAGCTATGACTCCTCCTACGAGCAGTACTTC.

This sequence joins TRBV9 and TRBJ2-7; possible D gene TRBD1, 5 bases. The CDR3 has 15 residues. The germline CDR1 and CDR2 sequences are SGDLS and YYNGEE. Trimming left V 0 bases short and J 3 bases short, with 13 bases between. As DNA, the CDR3 is TGTGCCAGCAGCGTAGCCCAGGGAACCTACTACGAGCAGTACTTC. It specifies CASSVAQGTYYEQYF.

This clone appeared a single time. V gene TRBV5-4 combines with J gene TRBJ2-1; TRBD2 aligns across 9 bases. Germline-derived CDR1 and CDR2 are SGHNT and YYREEE (reference sequence). Trimming at V came to 4 bases and at J to 6 bases, leaving 11 bases not matched to a gene. This CDR3 comprises 16 residues. CDR3 sequence (DNA): TGTGCCAGCAGCCCCCCCCGAGCGGGGGGAGGCAATGAGCAGTTCTTC. Translated: CASSPPRAGGGNEQFF.

The V and J genes are TRBV5-1 and TRBJ1-1, with unresolved D. This CDR3 has 16 residues. Trimming cost V 1 base and J 5 bases, with 18 bases left between them. Looked up from germline, CDR1 is SGHRS and CDR2 is YFSETQ. Here the CDR3 reads CASSLNSQSPGTEAFF. The CDR3 DNA sequence: TGCGCCAGCAGCTTGAATTCACAGTCCCCGGGGACTGAAGCTTTCTTT.

The chain couples TRBV10-1 to TRBJ1-3; D call uncertain. V was pared by 3 bases and J by 3 bases, with 9 bases between. Germline CDR1 WNHNN, CDR2 SYGVQD (reference sequence). The CDR3 totals 14 residues. CDR3 region: CASSEGRGGNTIYF. In DNA, the CDR3 is TGCGCCAGCAGTGAAGGCAGAGGTGGAAACACCATATATTTT.

J is TRBJ2-7 and V is TRBV2, with 7 bases aligning to TRBD1. With V trimmed by 6 bases and J by 12 bases, 14 bases remained unmatched. CDR1 and CDR2 (germline): SNHLY, FYNNEI. There are 13 residues in the CDR3. As DNA, the CDR3 is TGTGCCAGCAGCGGTCTTCGTGTCGACAGGGTGTACTTC. It translates to CASSGLRVDRVYF.

The chain has TRBV6-6 and TRBJ2-7, with 10 positions matching TRBD1. The CDR3 covers 16 residues. Germline V lookup: CDR1 MNHNY, CDR2 SVGAGI (reference sequence). The ends lost 6 bases at V and 3 bases at J; junction bases unmatched: 11. The CDR3 sequence is CASSPDFGQGVYEQYF. CDR3 sequence (DNA): TGTGCCAGCAGCCCGGACTTCGGACAGGGGGTCTACGAGCAGTACTTC.

For the CDR3, the DNA is TGTGCCAGCAGCCTAGGATGGGGCCCAACTAGCGGGACTCTGTACGAGCAGTACTTC. Its protein is CASSLGWGPTSGTLYEQYF. The chain employs TRBV11-2 and TRBJ2-7; 10 bases align to TRBD2. From germline, CDR1 is SGHAT and CDR2 FQNNGV. The CDR3 spans 19 residues. Trimming at V came to 5 bases and at J to 4 bases, leaving 20 bases not matched to a gene.

The rearrangement uses TRBV7-8 and TRBJ1-6; 12 bases line up with TRBD1. V lost 5 bases to trimming and J lost 7 bases; unmatched junction nucleotides: 6. This CDR3 is 16 amino acids long. Germline assignment: CDR1 SGHVS and CDR2 FQNEAQ. The CDR3 DNA reads TGTGCCAGCAGCCGGGGACAGGGGGCGCGAAATTCACCCCTCCACTTT. Residues: CASSRGQGARNSPLHF.

The V call is TRBV19, the J call TRBJ1-1; no definite D call. The germline CDR1 and CDR2 sequences are LNHDA and SQIVND (reference sequence). CDR3 length: 12 residues. Trimming cost V 0 bases and J 11 bases, with 10 bases left between them. The CDR3 spells CASSIDAGYAFF. The CDR3 coding sequence is TGTGCCAGTAGTATAGATGCCGGGTATGCTTTCTTT.

The chain employs TRBV4-2 and TRBJ2-2, with a tentative D call TRBD1 (6 bases). The CDR3 sequence is 15 residues long. V lost 4 bases and J lost 4, with 13 bases in between. Germline CDR1 is LGHNA and CDR2 is YNFKEQ. In DNA form, the CDR3 reads TGTGCCAGCAGCCGGGGGCAGGCGGTCACCGGGGAGCTGTTTTTT. As protein: CASSRGQAVTGELFF.

The V and J genes are TRBV7-8 and TRBJ2-7, with 7 bases identical to TRBD1. Germline V lookup: CDR1 SGHVS, CDR2 FQNEAQ. The CDR3 length is 15 residues. V shed 6 bases and J 2 bases; nucleotides not matched to a gene: 10. CDR3 in amino acids: CASRLTGTVTYEQYF. The CDR3 nucleotides are TGTGCCAGCAGGCTTACAGGGACAGTCACCTACGAGCAGTACTTC. Full variable domain (outside the CDR3, taken from reference TRBV7-8 and TRBJ2-7): GAGVSQSPRYKVAKRGQDVALRCDPISGHVSLFWYQQALGQGPEFLTYFQNEAQLDKSGLPSDRFFAERPEGSVSTLKIQRTQQEDSAVYLCASRLTGTVTYEQYFGPGTRLTVT.

The V gene is TRBV13, the J gene TRBJ2-5, with 7 nucleotides matching TRBD1. The CDR3 contains 16 residues. The V and J ends lost 5 bases and 2 bases, in that order; junction bases with no gene match: 11. Per the germline V gene, CDR1 is PRHDT and CDR2 is FYEKMQ (reference sequence). CDR3 residues: CASSITDRRSQETQYF. CDR3 bases: TGTGCCAGCAGCATAACGGACAGGCGATCTCAAGAGACCCAGTACTTC.

J is TRBJ1-1 and V is TRBV7-9, with D hard to call. Trimming cost V 5 bases and J 7 bases, with 8 bases left between them. The CDR3 spans 11 residues. CDR1 and CDR2 (germline): SEHNR, FQNEAQ (reference sequence). CDR3 region: CASSRADEAFF. Here the CDR3 DNA reads TGTGCCAGCAGCCGAGCGGATGAAGCTTTCTTT.